Listed below are T cell receptor beta chains from one sample, sequenced in a study of glioma-infiltrating T cells after dendritic cell vaccination. The protocol was immunoSEQ multiplex PCR, while the TCRdb copy is restricted to in-frame clones and leaves out a portion. Of approximately 50,000 clones detected, 89% appear once; the ten largest clones hold 5% to 6.5%. The sample here was blood, taken after dendritic cell vaccination. These receptors were taken from a human donor with glioblastoma. Both conserved end residues are part of each CDR3. D genes are given only for firm matches. Some rows have no size entry. The others give once, few or many, or a class for an expanded clone.

abundance	d_gene	v_gene	j_gene	CDR3aa	CDR3nt
-	TRBD1	TRBV29-1	TRBJ1-1	CSVAGGRNTEAFF	TGCAGCGTTGCAGGGGGTAGGAACACTGAAGCTTTCTTT
-	-	TRBV19	TRBJ1-3	CASEPGVSGNTIYF	TGTGCCAGCGAGCCAGGCGTTTCTGGAAACACCATATATTTT
-	-	TRBV5-4	TRBJ2-2	CASSPVQGKGNTGELFF	TGTGCCAGCAGCCCCGTTCAGGGGAAGGGGAACACCGGGGAGCTGTTTTTT
-	-	TRBV19	TRBJ2-7	CASSIRTDNYEQYF	TGTGCCAGTAGTATAAGGACAGATAACTACGAGCAGTACTTC
-	TRBD1	TRBV7-9	TRBJ2-1	CASSLVGQGNEQFF	TGTGCCAGCAGCTTAGTTGGACAGGGCAATGAGCAGTTCTTC
once	TRBD1	TRBV2	TRBJ1-5	CASRSGQGGNQPQHF	TGTGCCAGCAGATCAGGACAGGGAGGCAATCAGCCCCAGCATTTT
-	TRBD2	TRBV10-3	TRBJ2-3	CAITASGSDTQYF	TGTGCCATCACCGCTAGCGGGAGTGATACGCAGTATTTT
-	-	TRBV5-6	TRBJ2-3	CASSPPPYLGPDTQYF	TGTGCCAGCAGCCCCCCCCCTTATTTGGGGCCAGATACGCAGTATTTT
-	-	TRBV5-1	TRBJ2-1	CASSLEGTGLQYNEQFF	TGCGCCAGCAGCTTGGAGGGAACAGGGCTCCAATACAATGAGCAGTTCTTC
-	-	TRBV7-2	TRBJ1-3	CASSIAASSGNTIYF	TGTGCCAGCAGCATAGCGGCCAGCTCTGGAAACACCATATATTTT
-	-	TRBV9	TRBJ1-2	CASSGGLPGGYTF	TGTGCCAGCAGCGGGGGACTACCAGGCGGCTACACCTTC
-	TRBD1	TRBV30	TRBJ2-3	CAWSWAARGTSTDTQYF	TGTGCCTGGAGTTGGGCTGCCAGGGGGACCAGTACAGATACGCAGTATTTT
-	-	TRBV9	TRBJ1-5	CASSVDLGAGQPQHF	TGTGCCAGCAGCGTAGACCTGGGGGCGGGTCAGCCCCAGCATTTT
-	TRBD1	TRBV28	TRBJ1-1	CASSYTRGGHAFF	TGTGCCAGCAGCTATACGAGAGGGGGCCACGCTTTCTTT
-	-	TRBV6-1	TRBJ1-4	CASSEIGWEVEKLFF	TGTGCCAGCAGTGAAATAGGGTGGGAGGTCGAAAAACTGTTTTTT
-	-	TRBV28	TRBJ1-2	CASSQLYYGYTF	TGTGCCAGCAGTCAACTATACTATGGCTACACCTTC
-	-	TRBV28	TRBJ1-2	CASSSGGHSRHGYTF	TGTGCCAGCAGCTCGGGGGGGCACAGTCGGCATGGCTACACCTTC
once	-	TRBV7-9	TRBJ1-2	CASSLGTDYGYTF	TGTGCCAGCAGCTTAGGGACAGACTATGGCTACACCTTC
-	-	TRBV5-1	TRBJ2-3	CASSPNPGTDTQYF	TGCGCCAGCAGCCCCAACCCAGGCACAGATACGCAGTATTTT
-	TRBD2	TRBV10-3	TRBJ2-3	CAISELAGKGTDTQYF	TGTGCCATCAGTGAGTTAGCGGGTAAGGGCACAGATACGCAGTATTTT
-	TRBD1	TRBV28	TRBJ2-1	CASNRGPRYNEQFF	TGTGCCAGCAACAGGGGACCTCGGTATAATGAGCAGTTCTTC
-	-	TRBV27	TRBJ1-5	CASSFSGNQPQHF	TGTGCCAGCAGTTTTTCCGGCAATCAGCCCCAGCATTTT
-	-	TRBV19	TRBJ2-7	CASSIGFGGIYEQYF	TGTGCCAGTAGTATTGGGTTTGGGGGGATTTACGAGCAGTACTTC
-	-	TRBV7-3	TRBJ1-1	CASSPQGGRTEAFF	TGTGCCAGCAGCCCACAAGGGGGAAGGACTGAAGCTTTCTTT
-	TRBD1	TRBV27	TRBJ2-6	CASSSPKTDRIYSGANVLTF	TGTGCCAGCAGTTCCCCTAAAACGGACAGGATTTACTCTGGGGCCAACGTCCTGACTTTC
-	-	TRBV6-5	TRBJ1-5	CASSYGPGQPQHF	TGTGCCAGCAGTTACGGACCGGGGCAGCCCCAGCATTTT
few	TRBD1	TRBV7-2	TRBJ1-3	CASSLTGDGNTIYF	TGTGCCAGCAGCCTGACAGGGGATGGAAACACCATATATTTT
-	-	TRBV28	TRBJ2-7	CASRSHTRDEQYF	TGTGCCAGCAGATCTCATACTAGGGACGAGCAGTACTTC
-	-	TRBV13	TRBJ2-3	CASSSPYAGPDTTDTQYF	TGTGCCAGCAGCTCCCCCTACGCGGGCCCCGATACTACAGATACGCAGTATTTT
-	-	TRBV18	TRBJ2-1	CASLRGTPYNEQFF	TGTGCCAGCCTACGGGGGACCCCCTACAATGAGCAGTTCTTC
few	-	TRBV10-3	TRBJ1-4	CAISDPGQLENEKLFF	TGTGCCATCAGTGATCCAGGACAGCTGGAGAATGAAAAACTGTTTTTT
-	-	TRBV4-1	TRBJ2-7	CASSQEGSDQQYF	TGCGCCAGCAGCCAAGAGGGTAGCGACCAGCAGTACTTC
-	TRBD1	TRBV18	TRBJ1-4	CASSLAGQGHNEKLFF	TGTGCCAGCTCACTCGCCGGACAGGGACATAATGAAAAACTGTTTTTT
-	TRBD1	TRBV6-5	TRBJ1-1	CASSYSNHRGNTEAFF	TGTGCCAGCAGTTACTCGAACCACAGGGGAAACACTGAAGCTTTCTTT
-	TRBD1	TRBV28	TRBJ2-1	CASRTGVNEQFF	TGTGCCAGCCGGACAGGGGTTAATGAGCAGTTCTTC
-	TRBD1	TRBV30	TRBJ1-1	CASVNRGANTEAFF	TGTGCCTCCGTCAACAGGGGGGCGAACACTGAAGCTTTCTTT
-	TRBD1	TRBV9	TRBJ1-4	CASSAGTENEKLFF	TGTGCCAGCAGCGCCGGGACAGAAAATGAAAAACTGTTTTTT
once	-	TRBV30	TRBJ2-3	CALIRGVRFGTQYF	TGTGCCTTGATCAGGGGCGTTCGGTTTGGTACGCAGTATTTT
-	-	TRBV28	TRBJ2-3	CASSFRGTDTQYF	TGTGCCAGCAGTTTCCGGGGGACAGATACGCAGTATTTT
-	-	TRBV4-3	TRBJ1-2	CASSQHESYGYTF	TGCGCCAGCAGCCAGCACGAGTCTTATGGCTACACCTTC
-	TRBD1	TRBV28	TRBJ1-6	CASSSGTGGELFSPLHF	TGTGCCAGCAGCTCTGGGACAGGGGGCGAACTTTTTTCACCCCTCCACTTT